This TCR beta chain was recorded in a study of OX40 agonist ivuxolimab in advanced cancers. Produced via immunoSEQ multiplex PCR; TCRdb's table is partial and in-frame only. The sample consists of just under 20,000 clones, 82% of them appearing once. Per germline, CDR1 SGDLS and CDR2 YYNGEE. This CDR3 is built from 12 residues. The V and J ends lost 3 bases and 4 bases respectively, with 6 bases between them. This TCR was sampled from an adult with an advanced solid tumor such as melanoma, head and neck, liver or kidney cancer. The rearrangement links TRBV9 to TRBJ2-3; a possible D gene is TRBD1 (6 bases). The specimen comprised CD4+ or CD8+ T cells sorted from blood, sampled in a trial of the OX40 agonist ivuxolimab. CDR3 loop: CASSGGPDTQYF. The CDR3 DNA is TGTGCCAGCAGCGGGGGGCCAGATACGCAGTATTTT.